The following is a T cell receptor beta chain sequence with its context. As yet, its antigen is unknown. This sample was included in a study of cytomegalovirus exposure and HLA in healthy donors. Whole-study results and caveats: The study assumed roughly uniform donor sequencing depth for presence/absence analyses.

The CDR3 extends over 16 amino acids. V dropped 0 bases and J dropped 0 bases, with 11 bases sitting between them. Germline V gene data show CDR1 as MGHRA and CDR2 as YSYEKL. This PCR relied on a set of 60 Vbeta primers and 13 Jbeta primers. Sequencing was performed with immunoSEQ multiplex PCR; in TCRdb, only in-frame clones are kept and a portion is missing. The repertoire has roughly 110,000 clones, about three quarters of them found once; the top ten carry about 8%. This TCR came from a man aged 25 to 40 in good health and CMV-seronegative. The specimen sequenced was PBMCs. The chain couples TRBV4-1 to TRBJ1-2; D ambiguous. CDR3 nucleotide sequence: TGCGCCAGCAGCCAAGATTGGGCAGGTTCTAACTATGGCTACACCTTC. As protein: CASSQDWAGSNYGYTF.